This entry is about one T cell receptor (beta chain). This CDR3 has 15 residues. Germline CDR1 SGHRS, CDR2 YFSETQ. With V trimmed by 0 bases and J by 1 base, 2 bases remained unmatched. This sample was included in a study of blood T cell repertoires in COVID-19. The overall study: There were acute and convalescent COVID-19 samples, and they came from the United States, Italy and Spain.

Sequencing was performed with immunoSEQ multiplex PCR; in TCRdb, only in-frame clones are kept and a portion is missing. The sample includes around 150,000 clones, under 90% of them seen just once. The sequencing input was peripheral blood. This TCR derives from a woman of 80 years or more in a cohort sampled during active or convalescent COVID-19. The chain recombines TRBV5-1 with TRBJ2-3, with 7 bases aligning to TRBD2. CDR3 in DNA: TGCGCCAGCAGCTTGGGAAGCGGGGGCACAGATACGCAGTATTTT. Protein product: CASSLGSGGTDTQYF.